A selection of T cell receptor beta chains follows, all from one sample in a study of T cells in Graves' hyperthyroidism and ophthalmopathy. TCRdb re-derived calls from the multiplex PCR reads in MiXCR, one entry per CDR3 protein. The sample includes 600,000 or so distinct CDR3 sequences, about 15% of them seen just once. Input material: blood. These receptors were taken from a woman in her forties or fifties with Graves' ophthalmopathy. Each CDR3 is given with its conserved first and last residue. A D gene is named only where the DNA matches it firmly. The size of a clone is reported for some rows only, either as once, few or many, or as a class for expanded clones.

j_call clone_size v_call d_call cdr3_aa cdr3_nt
TRBJ2-1 many TRBV7-9 . CASSLEGEAYNEQFF TGTGCCAGCAGCTTAGAGGGGGAGGCGTACAATGAGCAGTTCTTC
TRBJ2-5 many TRBV11-3 . CASSLPAEETQYF TGTGCCAGCAGCTTACCGGCAGAAGAGACCCAGTACTTC
TRBJ2-1 many TRBV29-1 TRBD2 CSVDRLAGRHNEQFF TGCAGCGTCGATCGACTAGCGGGTCGCCACAATGAGCAGTTCTTC
TRBJ1-2 many TRBV20-1 TRBD1 CSTIPTGERNGYTF TGCAGTACCATTCCGACAGGGGAGAGGAATGGCTACACCTTC
TRBJ2-2 few TRBV28 TRBD1 CASTDRDGELFF TGTGCCAGCACTGACAGGGACGGGGAGCTGTTTTTT
TRBJ2-1 many TRBV28 TRBD2 CASSSREGLHNEQFF TGTGCCAGCAGTTCCCGGGAGGGCCTCCACAATGAGCAGTTCTTC
TRBJ1-1 . TRBV18 TRBD1 CASSRDREAEAFF TGTGCCAGCTCACGGGACAGGGAGGCTGAAGCTTTCTTT
TRBJ2-3 many TRBV7-2 TRBD2 CASSLAPRRLAGGGDTQYF TGTGCCAGCAGCTTGGCCCCCAGAAGACTAGCGGGGGGGGGGGATACGCAGTATTTT
TRBJ2-2 . TRBV5-1 . CASSLEGTATGELFF TGCGCCAGCAGCTTGGAAGGGACCGCCACCGGGGAGCTGTTTTTT
TRBJ1-5 many TRBV2 . CASSVAEPQHF TGTGCCAGCAGTGTGGCCGAGCCCCAGCATTTT
TRBJ1-3 few TRBV7-2 . CASSLVRQASSGNTIYF TGTGCCAGCAGCTTAGTCCGACAGGCGAGCTCTGGAAACACCATATATTTT
TRBJ1-4 . TRBV27 TRBD1 CASSHRGGEKLFF TGTGCCAGCAGCCACAGGGGAGGAGAAAAACTGTTTTTT
TRBJ2-2 many TRBV28 . CASSRRTGELFF TGTGCCAGCAGCCGAAGAACCGGGGAGCTGTTTTTT
TRBJ2-3 many TRBV28 TRBD2 CASSVLAGGSDTQYF TGTGCCAGCAGCGTGCTAGCGGGAGGGTCAGATACGCAGTATTTT
TRBJ1-1 once TRBV18 TRBD1 CASSRDRGRKEAFF TGTGCCAGCTCACGGGACAGGGGGCGTAAAGAAGCTTTCTTT
TRBJ2-5 many TRBV7-9 . CASSFSQETQYF TGTGCCAGCAGCTTTAGCCAAGAGACCCAGTACTTC
TRBJ2-1 many TRBV6-1 TRBD2 CASRPPGLAGSHSYNEQFF TGTGCCAGCCGGCCGCCGGGACTAGCGGGAAGCCACTCCTACAATGAGCAGTTCTTC
TRBJ2-3 once TRBV4-3 TRBD2 CASSPVSTPGLATDTQYF TGCGCCAGCAGCCCCGTTTCAACACCGGGACTAGCAACAGATACGCAGTATTTT
TRBJ2-5 . TRBV9 . CASSGMVGHGETQYF TGTGCCAGCAGCGGTATGGTAGGCCATGGGGAGACCCAGTACTTC
TRBJ2-1 few TRBV30 . CAWKVDEQFF TGTGCCTGGAAGGTTGACGAGCAGTTCTTC
TRBJ1-1 few TRBV7-2 TRBD1 CASSLDGSGGTGEYTEAFF TGTGCCAGCAGCTTAGATGGCTCGGGAGGGACAGGGGAGTACACTGAAGCTTTCTTT
TRBJ2-7 many TRBV12-3/TRBV12-4 TRBD1 CASSLAFGQGSYEQYF TGTGCCAGCAGTTTAGCGTTTGGACAGGGATCCTACGAGCAGTACTTC
TRBJ2-1 . TRBV29-1 . CSVGRFLAEQFF TGCAGCGTTGGACGCTTTCTAGCGGAGCAGTTCTTC
TRBJ2-7 many TRBV28 TRBD1 CASSHRGLEQYF TGTGCCAGCAGTCACAGGGGTCTGGAGCAGTACTTC
TRBJ2-3 many TRBV7-9 TRBD1 CASSSNRGPTDTQYF TGTGCCAGCAGCTCTAACAGGGGTCCCACAGATACGCAGTATTTT
TRBJ2-1 many TRBV12-3/TRBV12-4 . CASRGGVNYNEQFF TGTGCCAGCAGGGGCGGAGTCAACTACAATGAGCAGTTCTTC
TRBJ2-7 many TRBV5-6 . CASSLDRKTYEQYF TGTGCCAGCAGCTTGGACAGGAAGACCTACGAGCAGTACTTC
TRBJ2-7 . TRBV6-1 . CASSELGQRLYEQYF TGTGCCAGCAGTGAACTAGGACAGCGCCTCTACGAGCAGTACTTC
TRBJ2-5 . TRBV15 TRBD2 CATSERLAGAETQYF TGTGCCACCAGCGAGAGACTAGCGGGAGCAGAGACCCAGTACTTC
TRBJ2-2 many TRBV12-3/TRBV12-4 . CASKDQAGPGELFF TGTGCCAGCAAAGATCAGGCGGGGCCCGGGGAGCTGTTTTTT
TRBJ2-7 many TRBV20-1 TRBD2 CSVYLRESYEQYF TGCAGTGTGTACCTGCGGGAGAGCTACGAGCAGTACTTC
TRBJ1-5 many TRBV6-2/TRBV6-3 . CASSSRLGRGRTNQPQHF TGTGCCAGCAGTTCCCGCCTCGGAAGGGGGAGAACCAATCAGCCCCAGCATTTT
TRBJ2-5 many TRBV18 . CASSPIVTQETQYF TGTGCCAGCTCACCAATCGTGACCCAAGAGACCCAGTACTTC
TRBJ1-4 many TRBV28 TRBD1 CASSFLGTGGVTNEKLFF TGTGCCAGCAGTTTTTTAGGAACAGGGGGCGTTACTAATGAAAAACTGTTTTTT
TRBJ1-1 many TRBV4-1 . CASSQDTGDTEAFF TGCGCCAGCAGCCAAGATACCGGGGACACTGAAGCTTTCTTT
TRBJ2-7 . TRBV6-2/TRBV6-3 . CASSYGTGTTYEQYF TGTGCCAGCAGTTACGGGACCGGGACAACCTACGAGCAGTACTTC
TRBJ2-5 many TRBV20-1 . CSARDRRVAQETQYF TGCAGTGCTAGAGATCGAAGAGTTGCCCAAGAGACCCAGTACTTC
TRBJ1-1 . TRBV27 . CASSLIPGPNTGAFF TGTGCCAGCAGTTTAATTCCGGGGCCCAACACTGGAGCTTTCTTT